This entry is about one T cell receptor (beta chain). Its antigen is not known. The CDR3 totals 15 residues. Germline values: CDR1 SGHTA, CDR2 FQGNSA. Trimming shortened V by 5 bases and J by 8 bases, and 20 bases separated the two germline ends. Alongside a J-beta primer mix, a sample-barcoded 5' primer served in a second PCR lasting about 7 to 12 cycles. All cDNA molecules were each tagged by a template-switch adaptor with 12 random nucleotides. TCRdb analysed the 5' RACE reads with MiXCR anew, one entry per CDR3 protein. Of roughly 800,000 distinct CDR3 sequences in the sample, about 62% are singletons; the top ten hold 20% to 25%. These data originate in a study of blood T cells in healthy people across ages. General observations from the study: Age advanced and TCR beta diversity per million T cells fell, roughly linearly.

This chain links TRBV7-2 with TRBJ2-3; D is possibly TRBD1 (5 bases). The receptor's source is a man in his thirties or forties in good health. The source material was blood. CDR3 coding DNA: TGTGCCAGCAGCCCTACCGCGACCAATAGGGGTACGCAGTATTTT. Its protein product is CASSPTATNRGTQYF.